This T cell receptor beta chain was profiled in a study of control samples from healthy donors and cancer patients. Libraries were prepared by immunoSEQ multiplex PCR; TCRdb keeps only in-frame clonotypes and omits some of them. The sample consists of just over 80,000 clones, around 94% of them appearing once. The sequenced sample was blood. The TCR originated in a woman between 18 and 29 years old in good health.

In DNA, the CDR3 is TGTGCCAGCAGCCCAAGGGGTGGACAGCTCTACGAGCAGTACTTC. It codes for CASSPRGGQLYEQYF. The chain has TRBV5-8 and TRBJ2-7; possibly TRBD1 for D (6 bases). CDR1 is SGHTS, CDR2 YDEGEE, per germline. The CDR3 has 15 residues. Trimming stripped 4 bases from V and 3 bases from J, with 17 bases between.